These 2 T cell receptor beta chains share one sample of origin, sequenced in a study of tumor-infiltrating lymphocytes in primary liver carcinoma. Germline DNA was extracted too, while blood RNA derived from unsorted whole blood. A primer in the constant region served to generate TCR beta cDNA from about 480 ng of total RNA. Three nested multiplex PCR rounds, a slightly modified ARM-PCR method, built the TCR beta libraries. A C-beta reverse primer was combined with TRBV1-TRBV30 forward primers in the first two PCR rounds, and each round had around 11 cycles. Using its own MiXCR run on the multiplex PCR reads, TCRdb lists one record per CDR3 protein. The sample has 300,000 to 400,000 distinct CDR3 sequences; approximately 60% are singletons. The specimen was peripheral blood. The receptor set was obtained from a man aged 35-49 years with primary liver carcinoma and hepatitis B virus infection.

This clonotype has a count of ten or more. V usage is TRBV4-1 and J usage is TRBJ1-1, with D tentatively TRBD1 (5 bases). Looked up from germline, CDR1 is MGHRA and CDR2 is YSYEKL. CDR3 length equals 12 residues. V lost 1 base and J 11 bases, leaving 11 bases between the germline ends. The CDR3 DNA is TGCGCCAGCAGCCAAGCTGGGGGACGGGCTTTCTTT. As protein: CASSQAGGRAFF.

V usage is TRBV5-6 and J usage is TRBJ2-3; weak D call: TRBD2 (7 bases). The length of the CDR3 is 15 residues. V lost 4 bases to trimming and J lost 3 bases, with 15 bases between them. Germline CDR1 reads SGHDT; CDR2 reads YYEEEE. The CDR3 nucleotides read TGTGCCAGCAGCCCAGGGGAGGGCCGTACAGATACGCAGTATTTT. This encodes CASSPGEGRTDTQYF.